A selection of T cell receptor beta chains follows, all from one sample in a study of vaccination effects on CD4 cells after COVID-19. These receptors have no known antigen. Measured with immunoSEQ multiplex PCR; TCRdb has only the in-frame clones, and not every one. This table has roughly 70,000 clones, around 72% appearing once. Sample: CD4+ T cells from PBMCs cultured with HIV peptides, taken before COVID-19 vaccination. The receptors were sampled from a human donor who had a prior SARS-CoV-2 infection. Both conserved end residues are part of each CDR3. Fields, in order: D gene, clone size, J gene, V gene, CDR3 protein, CDR3 DNA. The D gene is left open where the match is weak. Part of the rows lack a size; the others show once, few, many or a class for expanded clones.

D: TRBD1; size: once; J: TRBJ1-5; V: TRBV11-2; CDR3: CASSLGTGGNNQPQHF; DNA: TGTGCCAGCAGCTTAGGGACAGGGGGGAACAATCAGCCCCAGCATTTT
D: TRBD2; size: .; J: TRBJ2-1; V: TRBV15; CDR3: CATSRGLAGAGEQFF; DNA: TGTGCCACCAGCAGGGGACTAGCGGGAGCAGGTGAGCAGTTCTTC
D: TRBD2; size: .; J: TRBJ2-2; V: TRBV19; CDR3: CASRGQREGQTRMLFF; DNA: TGTGCCAGTAGAGGACAGCGGGAGGGACAAACCCGTATGTTGTTTTTT
D: TRBD2; size: .; J: TRBJ2-1; V: TRBV6-5; CDR3: CATRTSNEQFF; DNA: TGTGCCACCCGGACTAGCAATGAGCAGTTCTTC
D: TRBD2; size: .; J: TRBJ2-3; V: TRBV11-2; CDR3: CASSHRTSGDTQYF; DNA: TGTGCCAGCAGCCACCGGACTAGCGGGGATACGCAGTATTTT
D: .; size: .; J: TRBJ2-7; V: TRBV4-2; CDR3: CASSQDQYRRTEQYF; DNA: TGTGCCAGCAGCCAAGATCAGTACCGGCGGACCGAGCAGTACTTC
D: .; size: once; J: TRBJ2-7; V: TRBV4-1; CDR3: CASSQDLTATYEQYF; DNA: TGCGCCAGCAGCCAAGATTTAACAGCTACCTACGAGCAGTACTTC
D: .; size: .; J: TRBJ1-3; V: TRBV5-1; CDR3: CASSFFGASGGNTIYF; DNA: TGCGCCAGCAGCTTTTTTGGGGCATCGGGAGGAAACACCATATATTTT
D: .; size: .; J: TRBJ2-7; V: TRBV5-1; CDR3: CASSLGQGSSYEQYF; DNA: TGCGCCAGCAGCTTGGGGCAGGGGTCCTCCTACGAGCAGTACTTC
D: TRBD2; size: .; J: TRBJ2-5; V: TRBV7-3; CDR3: CASSPSGAGSETQYF; DNA: TGTGCCAGCAGCCCAAGCGGGGCAGGATCAGAGACCCAGTACTTC
D: TRBD1; size: .; J: TRBJ1-1; V: TRBV6-6; CDR3: CASSYEGTGSAFF; DNA: TGTGCCAGCAGTTACGAGGGGACAGGGTCAGCTTTCTTT
D: .; size: .; J: TRBJ2-7; V: TRBV6-1; CDR3: CASSDLGTPYF; DNA: TGTGCCAGCAGTGATCTTGGGACCCCCTACTTC
D: .; size: few; J: TRBJ1-6; V: TRBV4-1; CDR3: CASSQGLNSPLHF; DNA: TGCGCCAGCAGCCAAGGGTTGAATTCACCCCTCCACTTT
D: .; size: few; J: TRBJ2-5; V: TRBV30; CDR3: CAWNLGQETQYF; DNA: TGTGCCTGGAACCTGGGCCAAGAGACCCAGTACTTC
D: .; size: few; J: TRBJ2-7; V: TRBV9; CDR3: CASSVFRGAAEAEQYF; DNA: TGTGCCAGCAGCGTATTCAGGGGCGCAGCCGAAGCCGAGCAGTACTTC
D: .; size: .; J: TRBJ1-2; V: TRBV4-3; CDR3: CASSQDFTQGRAGYTF; DNA: TGCGCCAGCAGCCAAGATTTTACGCAGGGGCGGGCGGGCTACACCTTC
D: .; size: .; J: TRBJ2-5; V: TRBV7-9; CDR3: CASSPADGGRVETQYF; DNA: TGTGCCAGCAGCCCGGCCGACGGGGGCCGAGTAGAGACCCAGTACTTC